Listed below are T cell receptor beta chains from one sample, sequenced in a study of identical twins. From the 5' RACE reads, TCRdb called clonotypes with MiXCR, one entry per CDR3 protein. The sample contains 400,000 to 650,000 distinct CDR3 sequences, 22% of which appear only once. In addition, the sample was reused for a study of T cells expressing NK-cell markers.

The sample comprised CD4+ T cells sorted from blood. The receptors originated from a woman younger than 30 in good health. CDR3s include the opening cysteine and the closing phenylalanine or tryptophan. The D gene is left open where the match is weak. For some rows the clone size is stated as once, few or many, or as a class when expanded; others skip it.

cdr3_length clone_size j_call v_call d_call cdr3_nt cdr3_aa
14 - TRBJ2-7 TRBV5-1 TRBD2 TGCGCCAGCAGCTTAGGACTAGCGGGAGTCGAGCAGTACTTC CASSLGLAGVEQYF
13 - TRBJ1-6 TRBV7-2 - TGTGCCAGCAGCCCAGGGACGGGTTCACCCCTCCACTTT CASSPGTGSPLHF
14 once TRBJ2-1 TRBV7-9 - TGTGCCAGCAGCTTTCGCAGCGGTTACAATGAGCAGTTCTTC CASSFRSGYNEQFF
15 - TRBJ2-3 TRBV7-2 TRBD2 TGTGCCAGCAGCTGGCGGGGGGTCCGCACAGATACGCAGTATTTT CASSWRGVRTDTQYF
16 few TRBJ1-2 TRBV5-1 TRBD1 TGCGCCAGCAGCCCGCTCCCCGGGGGGACAGTAAATGGCTACACCTTC CASSPLPGGTVNGYTF
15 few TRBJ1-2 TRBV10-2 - TGCGCCAGCAGACCGACTTCTGGGAGAGGAGATGGCTACACCTTC CASRPTSGRGDGYTF
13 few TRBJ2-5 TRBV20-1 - TGCAGTGCTAGAGAAGTGGGCCAAGAGACCCAGTACTTC CSAREVGQETQYF
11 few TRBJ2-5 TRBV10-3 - TGTGCCATCAGTGATCAAGAGACCCAGTACTTC CAISDQETQYF
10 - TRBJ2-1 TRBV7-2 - TGTGCCAGCAGCCGGTCCGAGTTCATCTTC CASSRSEFIF
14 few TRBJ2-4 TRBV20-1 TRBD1 TGCAGTGCTACCACCGGGGGACAGGGGGGCATTCAGTACTTC CSATTGGQGGIQYF
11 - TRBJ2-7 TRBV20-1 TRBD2 TGCAGTGCCCCCGGGGGGAACGAGCAGTACTTC CSAPGGNEQYF
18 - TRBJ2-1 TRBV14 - TGTGCCAGCAGCCAAGATGAAGGGCCCTCCAGCTTCTACAATGAGCAGTTCTTC CASSQDEGPSSFYNEQFF
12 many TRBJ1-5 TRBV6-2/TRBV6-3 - TGTGCCAGCAGTTCACGCGGTCAGCCCCAGCATTTT CASSSRGQPQHF
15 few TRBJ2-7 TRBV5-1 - TGCGCCAGCAGCTCCGGGGACACCGACTCCTACGAGCAGTACTTC CASSSGDTDSYEQYF
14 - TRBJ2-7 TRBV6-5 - TGTGCCAGCAGTTACAACCCCAGCTCCTACGAGCAGTACTTC CASSYNPSSYEQYF
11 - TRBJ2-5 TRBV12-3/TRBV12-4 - TGTGCCAGCAGTTCTGCCCTAATCCAGTACTTC CASSSALIQYF
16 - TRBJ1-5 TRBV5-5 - TGTGCCAGCAGCTCCCAATCAGGGAGAGGGGGTCAGCCCCAGCATTTT CASSSQSGRGGQPQHF